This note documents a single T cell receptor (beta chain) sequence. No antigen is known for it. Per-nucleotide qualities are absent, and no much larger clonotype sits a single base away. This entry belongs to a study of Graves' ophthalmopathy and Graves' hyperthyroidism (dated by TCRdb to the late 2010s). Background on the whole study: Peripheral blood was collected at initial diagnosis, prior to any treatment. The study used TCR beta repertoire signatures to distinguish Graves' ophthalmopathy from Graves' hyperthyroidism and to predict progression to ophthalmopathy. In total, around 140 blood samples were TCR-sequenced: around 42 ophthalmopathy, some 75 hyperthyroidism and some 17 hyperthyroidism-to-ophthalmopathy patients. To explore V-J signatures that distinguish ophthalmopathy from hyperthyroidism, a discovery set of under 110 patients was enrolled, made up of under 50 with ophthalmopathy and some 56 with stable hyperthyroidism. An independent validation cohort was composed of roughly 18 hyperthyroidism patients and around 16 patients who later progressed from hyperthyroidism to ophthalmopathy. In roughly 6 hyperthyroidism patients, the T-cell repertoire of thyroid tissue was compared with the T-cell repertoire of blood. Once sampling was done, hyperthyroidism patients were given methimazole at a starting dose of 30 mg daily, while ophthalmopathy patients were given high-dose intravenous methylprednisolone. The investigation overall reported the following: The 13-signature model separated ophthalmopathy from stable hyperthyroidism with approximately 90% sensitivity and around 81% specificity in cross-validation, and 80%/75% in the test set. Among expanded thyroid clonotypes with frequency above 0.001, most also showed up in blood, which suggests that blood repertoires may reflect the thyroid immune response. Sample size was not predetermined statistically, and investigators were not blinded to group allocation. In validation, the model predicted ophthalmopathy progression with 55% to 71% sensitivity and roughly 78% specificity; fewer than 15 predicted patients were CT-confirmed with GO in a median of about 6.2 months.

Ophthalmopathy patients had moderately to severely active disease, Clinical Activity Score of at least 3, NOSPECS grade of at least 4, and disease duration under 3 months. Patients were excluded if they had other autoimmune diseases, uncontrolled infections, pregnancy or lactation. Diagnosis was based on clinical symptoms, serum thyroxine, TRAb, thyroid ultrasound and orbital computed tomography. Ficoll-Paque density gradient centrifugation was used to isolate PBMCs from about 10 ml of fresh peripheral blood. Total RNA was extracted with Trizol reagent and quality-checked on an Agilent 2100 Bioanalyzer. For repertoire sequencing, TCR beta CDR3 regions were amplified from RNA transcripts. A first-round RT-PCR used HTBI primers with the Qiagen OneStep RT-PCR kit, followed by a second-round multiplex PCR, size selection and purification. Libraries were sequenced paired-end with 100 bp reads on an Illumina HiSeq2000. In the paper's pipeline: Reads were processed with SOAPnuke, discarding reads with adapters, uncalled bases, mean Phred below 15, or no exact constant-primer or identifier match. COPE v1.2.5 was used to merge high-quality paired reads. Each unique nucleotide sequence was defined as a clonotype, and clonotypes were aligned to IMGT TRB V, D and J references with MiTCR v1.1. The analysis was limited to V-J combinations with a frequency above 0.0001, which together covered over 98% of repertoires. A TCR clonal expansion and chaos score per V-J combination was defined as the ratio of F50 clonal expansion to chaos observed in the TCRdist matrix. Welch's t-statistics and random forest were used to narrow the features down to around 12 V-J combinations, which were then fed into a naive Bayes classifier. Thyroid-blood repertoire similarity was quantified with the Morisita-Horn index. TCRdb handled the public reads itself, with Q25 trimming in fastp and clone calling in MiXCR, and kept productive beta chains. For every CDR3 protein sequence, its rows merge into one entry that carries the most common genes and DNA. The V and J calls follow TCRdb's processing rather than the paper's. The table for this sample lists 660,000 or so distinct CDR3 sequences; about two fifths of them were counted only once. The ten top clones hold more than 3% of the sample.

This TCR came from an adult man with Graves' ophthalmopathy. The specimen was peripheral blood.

The CDR3 amino acid sequence is: CAGTPTIGGFYEQYF. In nucleotides, the sequence is TGTGCCGGCACCCCGACCATCGGGGGGTTCTACGAGCAGTACTTC. The chain joins TRBV12-3 or TRBV12-4 to TRBJ2-7; TRBD2 aligns with 7 central bases. Measured from the cysteine to the phenylalanine, the CDR3 is 15 residues long. The only DNA kept is the CDR3, 45 bases in frame from the first base. Clipping removes 11 bases from V and 3 bases from J, with 16 as the unmatched junction base count.